The 10 T cell receptor beta chains below all came from one sample that was sequenced in a study of T cell repertoires in cytomegalovirus infection. TCRdb called the reads again in MiXCR, with one record for every CDR3 protein. The sample shows approximately 730,000 distinct CDR3 sequences, around a third of them seen only once. Antigen specificity for these receptors is unknown. Material: cultured PBMCs, obtained from culture after CMV antigen stimulation. The receptors were gathered from a human donor in good health (CMV status not recorded). Some clones in this sample may be carry-over from other donors' samples.

Only a few counts were recorded for this clonotype. V gene TRBV6-1 combines with J gene TRBJ2-7; either TRBD1 or TRBD2 may supply D (5 bases each). Trimming cost V 6 bases and J 4 bases, with 16 bases left between them. The CDR3 is 14 residues long. Germline V gives CDR1 MNHNS, CDR2 SASEGT. The CDR3 nucleotides read TGTGCCAGCAGAGACGGGGCACGAGCTTACGAGCAGTACTTC. This codes for CASRDGARAYEQYF.

This chain joins TRBV6-5 and TRBJ2-1; 7 bases map to TRBD2. Germline assignment: CDR1 MNHEY and CDR2 SVGAGI. V shed 0 bases, J shed 8 bases, and the junction held 7 bases outside the gene matches. The CDR3 extends over 15 amino acids. The CDR3 here is CASSYSSRTRDEQFF. CDR3 nucleotide sequence: TGTGCCAGCAGTTACTCGAGCCGGACTAGAGATGAGCAGTTCTTC.

This clonotype was found a few times. J is TRBJ2-5 and V is TRBV6-1; the match to TRBD2 covers 9 bases. V gave up 5 bases and J gave up 2 bases; unmatched junction bases: 6. Germline V gene lookup returns CDR1 MNHNS and CDR2 SASEGT. CDR3 length: 15 amino acids. This CDR3 is CASSTRTSVQETQYF. For the CDR3, the DNA is TGTGCCAGCAGTACTAGGACTAGCGTTCAAGAGACCCAGTACTTC.

This chain uses TRBV19 with TRBJ2-2; TRBD1 agrees at 8 bases. The V gene's germline CDR1 is LNHDA and CDR2 SQIVND (reference sequence). CDR3 size: 16 residues. The V and J ends lost 5 bases and 7 bases, in that order; junction bases with no gene match: 12. CDR3 region: CASSGFSRGRGGELFF. The CDR3 DNA reads TGTGCCAGTAGTGGGTTCTCCAGGGGGCGTGGCGGGGAGCTGTTTTTT.

With respect to this clonotype: A much larger clone lies one base from this, so it may be a read error. This rearrangement joins TRBV11-2 to TRBJ2-7; no firm D call. The CDR3 spans 11 residues. Germline-derived CDR1 and CDR2 are SGHAT and FQNNGV. This CDR3 reads CTSSYGEEQYF. CDR3 nucleotides: TGTACCAGCAGCTACGGAGAGGAGCAGTACTTC.

A note on this clonotype: A junction end diverges from the germline sequence, so it may reflect a read error. The chain employs TRBV28 and TRBJ1-2; 7 bases map to TRBD1. The CDR3 spans 15 residues. Germline CDR1 and CDR2: MDHEN and SYDVKM. The CDR3 loop reads CATSLTGTALYGYTF. DNA for the CDR3: TGTGCCACCAGTCTCACCGGGACAGCTCTCTATGGCTACACCTTC.

V and J are TRBV6-2 or TRBV6-3 and TRBJ2-7; D unclear. Germline V lookup: CDR1 MNHEY, CDR2 SVGEGT. Trimming took off 2 bases at V and 6 bases at J, with 8 bases between the two ends. CDR3 length: 12 residues. This chain's CDR3 is CASSYPHGEQYF. As DNA, the CDR3 is TGTGCCAGCAGTTACCCCCACGGCGAGCAGTACTTC.

The V and J genes are TRBV28 and TRBJ2-5; TRBD2 is a possible D gene (6 bases). V lost 6 bases, J lost 2 bases, and 19 bases lay in between. Looked up from germline, CDR1 is MDHEN and CDR2 is SYDVKM. The length of the CDR3 is 16 residues. The CDR3 DNA follows: TGTGCCAGCAGCCCCCCGGGACTCCGAAGTCAAGAGACCCAGTACTTC. Its protein product is CASSPPGLRSQETQYF.

The genes are TRBV28 and TRBJ1-6; no definite D call. The CDR3 covers 12 residues. Germline loops: CDR1 MDHEN, CDR2 SYDVKM. V gave up 7 bases and J gave up 11 bases, with 12 bases separating them. CDR3: CASKSFVTPLHF. The CDR3 region has the DNA TGTGCCAGCAAGTCCTTTGTTACACCCCTCCACTTT.

The chain combines TRBV12-3 or TRBV12-4 with TRBJ2-3; D unclear. The CDR3 covers 13 residues. Deletions cut 3 bases from V and 10 bases from J, with 14 bases between. The CDR3 sequence: CASSLVIDGAQYF. For the CDR3, the DNA is TGTGCCAGCAGTTTGGTCATCGATGGAGCGCAGTATTTT.